The rows below give T cell receptor beta chains drawn from one sample of a study of radiotherapy plus CTLA-4 blockade in lung cancer. Produced via immunoSEQ multiplex PCR; TCRdb's table is partial and in-frame only. The sample holds 60,000 to 75,000 clones; around 76% are singletons and the top ten take about 15%. The specimen was peripheral blood, collected from a patient treated with radiotherapy plus ipilimumab. Receptor source: a human donor with non-small cell lung cancer whose response to radiotherapy plus ipilimumab could not be evaluated. Some clones in this sample may be carry-over from other donors' samples. Both conserved end residues are part of each CDR3. A D gene is named only where the DNA matches it firmly. Clone size, where shown, is once, few, many, or a class for clones that have expanded.

>NA|TRBV27|NA|TRBJ2-7
CASRRQESYEQYF
TGTGCCAGCAGGAGACAGGAGTCCTACGAGCAGTACTTC
>NA|TRBV2|NA|TRBJ1-6
CASSEVYSSYNSPLHF
TGTGCCAGCAGCGAAGTGTACAGCTCCTATAATTCACCCCTCCACTTT
>NA|TRBV9|NA|TRBJ1-6
CASGGRSYNSPLHF
TGTGCCAGCGGGGGGAGGTCCTATAATTCACCCCTCCACTTT
>NA|TRBV28|few|TRBJ1-6
CASSTGSSYNSPLHF
TGTGCCAGCAGCACCGGGAGCTCCTATAATTCACCCCTCCACTTT
>TRBD2|TRBV5-4|once|TRBJ2-1
CASSFLAGGNYNEQFF
TGTGCCAGCAGCTTCTTAGCGGGGGGGAACTACAATGAGCAGTTCTTC
>TRBD1|TRBV10-3|NA|TRBJ2-5
CAINSGQGGQETQYF
TGTGCCATCAATTCGGGACAGGGTGGGCAGGAGACCCAGTACTTC
>TRBD2|TRBV5-1|NA|TRBJ2-7
CASSLGLAGLGEQYF
TGCGCCAGCAGCTTGGGACTAGCGGGACTAGGGGAGCAGTACTTC
>TRBD2|TRBV7-2|NA|TRBJ2-7
CASSLAPAGGFYEQYF
TGTGCCAGCAGCTTAGCGCCAGCGGGGGGCTTCTACGAGCAGTACTTC
>NA|TRBV2|NA|TRBJ1-5
CASTYLDRSGQPQHF
TGTGCCAGCACTTACTTAGACAGATCAGGTCAGCCCCAGCATTTT
>TRBD1|TRBV2|NA|TRBJ2-2
CASSPGQGRIGGGELFF
TGTGCCAGCAGCCCTGGACAGGGGCGAATTGGGGGCGGGGAGCTGTTTTTT
>NA|TRBV6-5|once|TRBJ1-2
CASSYYGPKGGYTF
TGTGCCAGCAGTTACTATGGGCCAAAAGGTGGCTACACCTTC
>NA|TRBV6-5|NA|TRBJ2-6
CASSYSIPGANVLTF
TGTGCCAGCAGTTATTCCATCCCTGGGGCCAACGTCCTGACTTTC
>NA|TRBV9|NA|TRBJ2-1
CASSAEWEVDEQFF
TGTGCCAGCAGCGCCGAGTGGGAGGTGGATGAGCAGTTCTTC
>NA|TRBV30|NA|TRBJ1-3
CAWSTGSSGNTIYF
TGTGCCTGGAGTACAGGGAGCTCTGGAAACACCATATATTTT
>TRBD2|TRBV2|NA|TRBJ2-3
CASSEGTSGNTQYF
TGTGCCAGCAGTGAGGGGACTAGCGGAAATACGCAGTATTTT
>NA|TRBV30|NA|TRBJ2-6
CAWSQGLGSGANVLTF
TGTGCCTGGAGTCAGGGTCTGGGCTCTGGGGCCAACGTCCTGACTTTC